These T cell receptor beta chains were read from a single sample in a study of blood T cell repertoires in COVID-19. TCRdb keeps only in-frame clones here, not all; method: immunoSEQ multiplex PCR. This table holds 250,000 or so clones, about 89% found once. What was sequenced was peripheral blood. Every receptor here comes from a woman in her 40s who had recovered from COVID-19. Each CDR3 is given without its conserved first and last residue. Expanded clones are given a class, and other clones once, few, many or no size at all.

j_call cdr3_length v_call clone_size cdr3_aa
TRBJ2-5 12 TRBV29-1 NA SVFPGHNQETQY
TRBJ1-2 10 TRBV29-1 NA GTGGYGYGYT
TRBJ2-1 14 TRBV11-3 NA ASSSGLAGGGYEQF
TRBJ1-4 13 TRBV28 NA ASSSQDRAGEKLF
TRBJ2-3 13 TRBV9 NA ASSARDTNTDTQY
TRBJ2-3 15 TRBV18 NA ASSSPTSGTHTDTQY
TRBJ2-7 14 TRBV27 NA ASSPRTGPSRYEQY
TRBJ2-5 10 TRBV30 NA AWKTSGETQY
TRBJ2-1 14 TRBV3-1/TRBV3-2 NA ASSPGHTTGDNEQF
TRBJ1-2 14 TRBV7-9 NA ASSTTLGQEGYGYT
TRBJ2-3 10 TRBV28 NA ASTTETDTQY
TRBJ2-2 13 TRBV6-6 NA ASSLERENTGELF
TRBJ2-1 14 TRBV2 once ASGSLGSTLYNEQF
TRBJ2-2 15 TRBV7-3 NA ASSLRTLAGDTGELF
TRBJ2-7 9 TRBV7-2 NA ASSPSYEQY
TRBJ2-1 14 TRBV19 NA ASSSNRDYSYNEQF
TRBJ1-1 15 TRBV6-2/TRBV6-3 NA ASSWPKYRDANTEAF
TRBJ2-3 13 TRBV28 NA ASSFGVPSTDTQY
TRBJ2-5 13 TRBV9 NA ASSPGNGRGETQY
TRBJ2-6 13 TRBV2 NA ASREQGSGANVLT
TRBJ2-1 11 TRBV10-1 NA ASSPGLVVEQF
TRBJ1-5 12 TRBV2 few ASSLDSNNQPQH
TRBJ2-5 11 TRBV5-6 NA ASSLGQVETQY
TRBJ2-1 11 TRBV2 NA ASIANPYNEQF
TRBJ2-7 13 TRBV30 NA AWTPLADRSYEQY
TRBJ2-2 14 TRBV9 NA ASSRTSGTGTGELF
TRBJ2-7 12 TRBV10-3 NA AITRTGSSYEQY
TRBJ2-7 12 TRBV7-9 NA ASSPQRARYEQY
TRBJ2-1 11 TRBV5-1 NA ASSSGQAGEQF
TRBJ2-2 11 TRBV12-3/TRBV12-4 NA ASRWTETGELF
TRBJ1-5 14 TRBV6-6 NA ASTHGGVDSNQPQH
TRBJ1-6 11 TRBV30 NA AWTGLRNSPLH
TRBJ2-1 14 TRBV27 NA ASSQTSYFGSDEQF
TRBJ2-3 15 TRBV7-8 few ASSLDRSGVRTDTQY
TRBJ2-7 12 TRBV18 NA ASSPPGLAAEQY
TRBJ1-5 11 TRBV7-9 NA ASSLGTARAQH
TRBJ2-1 16 TRBV6-1 NA ASSALPPSAGHNNEQF
TRBJ1-4 14 TRBV7-9 NA ASSLGQGLDREKLF
TRBJ1-2 13 TRBV4-1 NA ASSQDRQEPYGYT
TRBJ1-6 14 TRBV2 NA ASSELRGTDNSPLH
TRBJ2-7 14 TRBV21-1 once ASSKAEREALDEQY
TRBJ2-5 11 TRBV2 once ASSAPGRETQY
TRBJ2-7 12 TRBV7-9 NA ASSLPGADYEQY
TRBJ1-2 9 TRBV6-4 NA ASIRGYGYT
TRBJ2-7 11 TRBV5-8 NA ASSTDRYYEQY
TRBJ2-5 14 TRBV6-6 NA ASSLGLGGSGETQY
TRBJ2-5 13 TRBV24-1 NA ATSDLQAAQETQY
TRBJ2-3 13 TRBV5-1 once ASSRAGATTDTQY
TRBJ2-7 11 TRBV7-9 NA ASSLDGSYEQY
TRBJ2-3 13 TRBV18 NA ASSPMATSTDTQY